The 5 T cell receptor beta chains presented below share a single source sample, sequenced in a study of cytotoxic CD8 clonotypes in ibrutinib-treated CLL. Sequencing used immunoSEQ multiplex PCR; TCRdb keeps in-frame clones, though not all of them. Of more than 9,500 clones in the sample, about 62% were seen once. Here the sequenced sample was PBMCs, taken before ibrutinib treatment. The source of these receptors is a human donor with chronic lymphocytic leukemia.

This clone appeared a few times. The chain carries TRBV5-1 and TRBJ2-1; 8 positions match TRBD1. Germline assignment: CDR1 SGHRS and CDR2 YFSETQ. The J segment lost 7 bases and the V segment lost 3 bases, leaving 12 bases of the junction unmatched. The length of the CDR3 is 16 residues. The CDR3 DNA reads TGCGCCAGCAGCTGGGGAAGGGGGACAGGATATAATGAGCAGTTCTTC. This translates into CASSWGRGTGYNEQFF. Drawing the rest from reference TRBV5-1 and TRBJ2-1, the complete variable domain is KAGVTQTPRYLIKTRGQQVTLSCSPISGHRSVSWYQQTPGQGLQFLFEYFSETQRNKGNFPGRFSGRQFSNSRSEMNVSTLELGDSALYLCASSWGRGTGYNEQFFGPGTRLTVL.

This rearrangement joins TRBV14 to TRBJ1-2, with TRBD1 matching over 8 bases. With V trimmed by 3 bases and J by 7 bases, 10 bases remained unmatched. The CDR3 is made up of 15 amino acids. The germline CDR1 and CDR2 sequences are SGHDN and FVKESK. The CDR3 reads CASSHDRGLTRGYTF. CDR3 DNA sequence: TGTGCCAGCAGCCATGACAGGGGACTTACGCGTGGCTACACCTTC.

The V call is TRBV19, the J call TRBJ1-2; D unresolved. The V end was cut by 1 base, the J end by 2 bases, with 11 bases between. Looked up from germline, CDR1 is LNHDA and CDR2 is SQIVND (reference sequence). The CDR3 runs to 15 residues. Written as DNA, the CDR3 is TGTGCCAGTAGTATAGCGGACTTAACGAACTATGGCTACACCTTC. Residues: CASSIADLTNYGYTF.

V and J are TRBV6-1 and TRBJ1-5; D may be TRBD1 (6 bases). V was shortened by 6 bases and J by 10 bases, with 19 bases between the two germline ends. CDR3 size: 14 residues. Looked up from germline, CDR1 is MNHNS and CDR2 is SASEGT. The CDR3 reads CASSVQGSGRPQHF. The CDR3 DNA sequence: TGTGCCAGCAGCGTACAGGGTTCGGGGAGACCCCAGCATTTT.

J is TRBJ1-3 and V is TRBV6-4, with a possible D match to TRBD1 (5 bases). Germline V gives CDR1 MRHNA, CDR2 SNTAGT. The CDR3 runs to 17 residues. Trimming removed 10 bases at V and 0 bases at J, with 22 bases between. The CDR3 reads CAIDPGPRTCSGNTIYF. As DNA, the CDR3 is TGTGCCATCGACCCGGGACCGCGAACCTGCTCTGGAAACACCATATATTTT.